The clone carrying this T cell receptor (beta chain) was picked up one time. This sample was included in a study of T cell changes during pregnancy in multiple sclerosis. Data came from immunoSEQ multiplex PCR; TCRdb stores just in-frame clones and leaves some out. The repertoire holds 50,000 to 55,000 clones, approximately 90% seen once, with 0.39% in the top ten. V gave up 4 bases and J gave up 1 base; unmatched junction bases: 5. The CDR3 is 16 amino acids. Germline assignment: CDR1 ENHRY and CDR2 SYGVKD. The TCR sequence derives from a female donor with multiple sclerosis, enrolled in a pregnancy study. The V and J genes are TRBV10-3 and TRBJ2-3, with 10 bases fitting TRBD2. Here the sequenced sample was CD4+ T cells from peripheral blood mononuclear cells, taken after pregnancy. CDR3 residues: CAISASGRGGTDTQYF. CDR3 coding DNA: TGTGCCATCAGTGCTAGCGGGAGAGGGGGCACAGATACGCAGTATTTT.